The entry below describes one TCR beta chain. The antigen remains unidentified. The PCR ran on 60 Vbeta and 13 Jbeta primers. TCRdb's copy holds only in-frame clones and misses some; the assay was immunoSEQ multiplex PCR. The sample includes more than 95,000 clones, 75% to 85% seen only once; the top ten take under 6.5%. CDR1 and CDR2 from the germline V gene are GTSNPN and SVGIG (reference sequence). V lost 0 bases and J lost 4, with 9 bases in between. This CDR3 has 13 residues. This sample is part of a study of cytomegalovirus exposure and HLA in healthy donors. Broader study findings: The study had only CMV serostatus as immune exposure information.

Sequenced input: PBMCs. The chain has TRBV30 and TRBJ1-1; perhaps TRBD1 as D (5 bases). This receptor was taken from a man between 18 and 29 years old in good health and CMV-seronegative. CDR3 region: CAWSVFGGTEAFF. DNA for the CDR3: TGTGCCTGGAGTGTGTTCGGGGGCACTGAAGCTTTCTTT.